This entry is about one T cell receptor beta chain. Its antigen remains unidentified. The CDR3 has 13 residues. Per the germline V gene, CDR1 is SNHLY and CDR2 is FYNNEI. Trimming left V 8 bases short and J 4 bases short, with 15 bases between. Libraries were prepared by immunoSEQ multiplex PCR; TCRdb keeps only in-frame clonotypes and omits some of them. The sample has about 150,000 clones, roughly nine tenths seen once; the top ten hold around 18%. This sample stems from a study of T cell responses to AZD1222 COVID-19 vaccine. Notes on the study in general: Repertoires were obtained solely post-peak T cell response.

The TCR was taken from an adult in good health. This specimen consisted of peripheral blood, obtained on day 0 of AZD1222 vaccination. V is TRBV2 and J is TRBJ2-7, with D possibly being TRBD1 (6 bases). CDR3: CASHGQGQYEQYF. The CDR3, as DNA: TGTGCCAGCCACGGGCAGGGGCAGTACGAGCAGTACTTC.